One sample yielded the 5 T cell receptor beta chains listed below, sequenced in a study of beta chain features in type 1 diabetes. The investigators reverse transcribed all of the isolated RNA, so they sequenced expressed TCRB transcripts. The table came from immunoSEQ multiplex PCR; TCRdb's copy has only in-frame clones and leaves some out. The repertoire holds approximately 470,000 clones, with roughly 31% as singletons. The sample comprised naive CD4+ T cells from blood. These receptors all come from a man aged 18 to 30 in good health.

The J gene is TRBJ2-7, the V gene TRBV6-6; no firm D call. The germline V gene encodes CDR1 MNHNY and CDR2 SVGAGI (reference sequence). CDR3 length: 13 amino acids. V was trimmed by 8 bases and J by 2 bases, leaving 13 bases between them. For the CDR3, the DNA is TGTGCCAGCGCTTGGAGTATGGCCTACGAGCAGTACTTC. Amino acids: CASAWSMAYEQYF.

V is TRBV30 and J is TRBJ2-7, with 7 bases matching TRBD1. Germline V lookup: CDR1 GTSNPN, CDR2 SVGIG (reference sequence). This CDR3 region has 11 residues. With 0 bases clipped from V and 11 bases from J, the junction kept 4 bases outside the gene matches. The CDR3 region has the DNA TGTGCCTGGAGTGTAGGTGACAGGGAGTACTTC. Protein sequence: CAWSVGDREYF. The complete variable domain, with remaining parts taken from reference TRBV30 and TRBJ2-7, reads SQTIHQWPATLVQPVGSPLSLECTVEGTSNPNLYWYRQAAGRGLQLLFYSVGIGQISSEVPQNLSASRPQDRQFILSSKKLLLSDSGFYLCAWSVGDREYFGPGTRLTVT.

V is TRBV4-1 and J is TRBJ2-7, with D possibly being TRBD1 (6 bases). This CDR3 is 13 amino acids long. The germline V and J ends were trimmed by 4 bases and 6 bases, with 13 bases remaining between them. Germline values: CDR1 MGHRA, CDR2 YSYEKL. The CDR3 region has the DNA TGCGCCAGCAGCCCGGTCCCGACAGGCGAGCAGTACTTC. Amino acids: CASSPVPTGEQYF.

The sample holds one count of this clone. The rearrangement links TRBV7-9 to TRBJ2-7, with D hard to call. Germline V gene data show CDR1 as SEHNR and CDR2 as FQNEAQ (reference sequence). This CDR3 contains 14 residues. Trimming pared 4 bases from V and 7 bases from J, leaving 17 bases between. For the CDR3, the DNA is TGTGCCAGCAGCTCCCTTCTAGGGCGTCTAGAGCAGTACTTC. Protein sequence: CASSSLLGRLEQYF.

The chain couples TRBV15 to TRBJ2-3, with 10 positions matching TRBD2. The germline V gene encodes CDR1 LNHNV and CDR2 YYDKDF (reference sequence). Trimming at V came to 6 bases and at J to 3 bases, leaving 0 bases not matched to a gene. This CDR3 is 13 amino acids long. The CDR3 DNA is TGTGCCACCAGGGGACTAGCGACAGATACGCAGTATTTT. Its translation: CATRGLATDTQYF.